This T cell receptor beta chain was recovered during a study of OX40 agonist ivuxolimab in advanced cancers. Study information: Hepatocellular carcinoma, melanoma, renal cell or head and neck cancer was diagnosed in the dose-escalation patients. Study-wide findings and caveats: Which antigen the expanded peripheral T cells recognized is unknown. Doses of 0.1 to 3.0 mg/kg were accompanied by clonal expansion of CD4+ and CD8+ blood T cells by week 6.

Concerning this clone itself: Its specificity is unknown.

V dropped 2 bases and J dropped 3; count of bases not matched to a gene: 1. Looked up from germline, CDR1 is SGHRS and CDR2 is YFSETQ. The CDR3 length is 13 residues. Here immunoSEQ multiplex PCR was the method, and the copy in TCRdb shows in-frame clones only, minus some. The sample lists about 68,000 clones; 83% were seen once. This TCR was sampled from an adult with an advanced solid tumor such as melanoma, head and neck, liver or kidney cancer. This specimen consisted of CD4+ or CD8+ T cells sorted from blood, obtained in a trial of the OX40 agonist ivuxolimab. The chain is built from TRBV5-1 and TRBJ2-5; 7 nucleotides align to TRBD1. As DNA, the CDR3 is TGCGCCAGCAGCTTCGACAGGGAAGAGACCCAGTACTTC. It yields the protein CASSFDREETQYF.